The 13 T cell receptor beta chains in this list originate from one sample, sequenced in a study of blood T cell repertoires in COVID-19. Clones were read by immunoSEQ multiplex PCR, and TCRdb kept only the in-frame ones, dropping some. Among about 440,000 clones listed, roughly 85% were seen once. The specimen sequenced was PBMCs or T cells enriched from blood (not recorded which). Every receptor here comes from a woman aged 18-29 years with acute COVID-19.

In DNA form, the CDR3 reads TGCAGTGCTAGTAAACAGGAAAATCAGCCCCAGCATTTT. Translating it yields CSASKQENQPQHF. V usage is TRBV20-1 and J usage is TRBJ1-5, with D possibly matching TRBD1 (5 bases). CDR1 is DFQATT, CDR2 SNEGSKA, per germline (reference sequence). The V gene lost 3 bases and the J gene lost 4 bases, with 10 bases spanning the gap. The length of the CDR3 is 13 residues.

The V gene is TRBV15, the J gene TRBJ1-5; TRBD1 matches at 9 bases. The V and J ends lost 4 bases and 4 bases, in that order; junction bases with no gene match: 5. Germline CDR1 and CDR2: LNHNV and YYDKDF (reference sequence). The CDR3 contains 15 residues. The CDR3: CATSTSQGANQPQHF. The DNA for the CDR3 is TGTGCCACCAGCACTTCACAGGGGGCAAATCAGCCCCAGCATTTT.

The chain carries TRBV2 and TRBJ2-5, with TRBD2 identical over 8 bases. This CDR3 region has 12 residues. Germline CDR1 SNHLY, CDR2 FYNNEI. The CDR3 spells CRAGAEGETQYF. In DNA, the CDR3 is TGTCGAGCGGGGGCGGAGGGAGAGACCCAGTACTTC.

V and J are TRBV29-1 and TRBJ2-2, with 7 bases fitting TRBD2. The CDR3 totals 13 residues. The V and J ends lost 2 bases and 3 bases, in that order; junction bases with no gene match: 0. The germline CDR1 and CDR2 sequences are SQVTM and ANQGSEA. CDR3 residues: CSVELADTGELFF. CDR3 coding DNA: TGCAGCGTTGAACTAGCGGACACCGGGGAGCTGTTTTTT.

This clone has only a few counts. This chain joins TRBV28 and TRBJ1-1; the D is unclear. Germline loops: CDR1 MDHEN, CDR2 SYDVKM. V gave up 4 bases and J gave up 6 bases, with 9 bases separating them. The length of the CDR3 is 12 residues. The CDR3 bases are TGTGCCAGCAGTTCAACCACAGCTGAAGCTTTCTTT. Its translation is CASSSTTAEAFF.

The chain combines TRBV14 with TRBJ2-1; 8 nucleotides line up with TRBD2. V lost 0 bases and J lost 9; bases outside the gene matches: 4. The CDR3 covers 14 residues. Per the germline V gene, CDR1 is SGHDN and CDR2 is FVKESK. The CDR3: CASSQELAGTEQFF. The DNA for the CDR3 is TGTGCCAGCAGCCAAGAGCTAGCGGGTACTGAGCAGTTCTTC.

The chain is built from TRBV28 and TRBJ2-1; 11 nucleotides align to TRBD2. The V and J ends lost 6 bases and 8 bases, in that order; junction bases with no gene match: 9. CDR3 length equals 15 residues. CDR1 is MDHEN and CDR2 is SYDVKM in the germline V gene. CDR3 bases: TGTGCCAGCAGGCTACTAGCGGGAGATGGTTATGAGCAGTTCTTC. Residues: CASRLLAGDGYEQFF.

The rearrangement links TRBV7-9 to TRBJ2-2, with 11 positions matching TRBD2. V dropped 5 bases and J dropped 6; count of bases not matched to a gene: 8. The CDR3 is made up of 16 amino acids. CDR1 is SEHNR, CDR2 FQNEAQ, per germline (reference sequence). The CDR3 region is CASSTGTSGVSGELFF. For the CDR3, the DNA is TGTGCCAGCAGCACGGGGACTAGCGGTGTTTCCGGGGAGCTGTTTTTT. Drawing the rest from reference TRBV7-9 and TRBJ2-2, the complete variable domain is DTGVSQNPRHKITKRGQNVTFRCDPISEHNRLYWYRQTLGQGPEFLTYFQNEAQLEKSRLLSDRFSAERPKGSFSTLEIQRTEQGDSAMYLCASSTGTSGVSGELFFGEGSRLTVL.

CDR3 in DNA: TGTGCCAGCAGTTACTCGAGGTTGGGCGAGGGCTACGAGCAGTACTTC. Protein product: CASSYSRLGEGYEQYF. The gene calls are TRBV6-5 and TRBJ2-7, with a possible D match to TRBD2 (5 bases). Germline V gene lookup returns CDR1 MNHEY and CDR2 SVGAGI. The length of the CDR3 is 16 residues. V was pared by 0 bases and J by 3 bases, with 15 bases between.

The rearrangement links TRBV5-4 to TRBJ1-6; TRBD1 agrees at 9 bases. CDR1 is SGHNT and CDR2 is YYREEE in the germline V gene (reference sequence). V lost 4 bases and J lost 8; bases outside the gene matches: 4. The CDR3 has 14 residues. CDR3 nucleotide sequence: TGTGCCAGCAGCGGGACAGGGAATGATTCACCCCTCCACTTT. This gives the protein CASSGTGNDSPLHF.

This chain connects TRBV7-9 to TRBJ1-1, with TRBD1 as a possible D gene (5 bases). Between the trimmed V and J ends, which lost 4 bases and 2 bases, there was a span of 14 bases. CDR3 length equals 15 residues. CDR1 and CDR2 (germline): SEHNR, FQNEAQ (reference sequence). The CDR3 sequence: CASSSRRQLNTEAFF. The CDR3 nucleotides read TGTGCCAGCAGCTCCCGCCGACAGCTAAACACTGAAGCTTTCTTT. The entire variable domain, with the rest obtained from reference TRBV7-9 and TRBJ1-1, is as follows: DTGVSQNPRHKITKRGQNVTFRCDPISEHNRLYWYRQTLGQGPEFLTYFQNEAQLEKSRLLSDRFSAERPKGSFSTLEIQRTEQGDSAMYLCASSSRRQLNTEAFFGQGTRLTVV.

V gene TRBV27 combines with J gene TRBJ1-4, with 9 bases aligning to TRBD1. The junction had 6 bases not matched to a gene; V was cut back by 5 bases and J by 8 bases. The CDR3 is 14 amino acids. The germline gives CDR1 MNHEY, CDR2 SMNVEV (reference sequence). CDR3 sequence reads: CASSPSGTGEKLFF. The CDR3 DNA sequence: TGTGCCAGCAGTCCATCTGGGACAGGGGAAAAACTGTTTTTT.

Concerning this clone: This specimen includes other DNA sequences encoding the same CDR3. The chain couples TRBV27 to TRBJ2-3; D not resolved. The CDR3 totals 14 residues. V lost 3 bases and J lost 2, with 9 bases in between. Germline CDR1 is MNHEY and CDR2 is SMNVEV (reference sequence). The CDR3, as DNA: TGTGCCAGCAGTTTTCGCGGCTCCACAGATACGCAGTATTTT. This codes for CASSFRGSTDTQYF.